This TCR beta chain was identified during a study of T cell responses to AZD1222 COVID-19 vaccine. Study-level points and caveats: CD4 TCRs covered the whole spike, strongest at regions 160-218 and 743-854. Spike-specific TCR breadth rose after two AZD1222 doses, and depth rose as well.

Clones were sequenced by immunoSEQ multiplex PCR, and TCRdb holds only the in-frame ones, with some missing. The data contain about 150,000 clones, less than 90% of them singletons. In the case of this clone: As yet, its antigen is unknown.

J lost 4 bases, V lost 2 bases, and 7 bases had no gene match. Per germline, CDR1 LNHDA and CDR2 SQIVND (reference sequence). The CDR3 is 16 amino acids. This TCR came from an adult in good health. This chain connects TRBV19 to TRBJ2-3; the match to TRBD2 covers 9 bases. This sample comprised peripheral blood, obtained on day 0 of AZD1222 vaccination. The CDR3, as DNA: TGTGCCAGTAGTATATTGGCGGGGGGGCAGGCAGATACGCAGTATTTT. This sequence encodes CASSILAGGQADTQYF.